A single sample is the source of the 22 T cell receptor beta chains below, sequenced in a study of regulatory T cells in long-lasting Graves disease (dated by TCRdb to the early 2020s). The method behind the library was multiplex PCR. This sample was sequenced with an Illumina HiSeq 4000. To build TCR beta libraries, CDR3 regions were amplified by Arm-PCR using iRepertoire HTBI primers. Using fastp at Q25 and MiXCR, TCRdb reprocessed the public reads and kept productive beta chains. Rows are combined by CDR3 protein, so each entry shows the most common genes and DNA. This sample holds around 500,000 distinct CDR3 sequences; about 11% were observed only once. The ten largest clonotypes hold approximately 9% of the sample. Reading the label with the study, this specimen's time point is: newly diagnosed GD, antithyroid drugs for less than 3 months. For both TCR sequencing and RNA sequencing, RNA was extracted from PBMCs in TRIzol.

This sample also belongs to another study, concerning T cells in Graves' hyperthyroidism and ophthalmopathy.

The material was peripheral blood mononuclear cells (PBMCs), obtained at new diagnosis, from a patient treated with antithyroid drugs. The receptors come from a woman younger than 45 with Graves disease. Donor details come from another sample of the same person, matched by shared clones.

Many counts were recorded for this clonotype. The gene calls are TRBV3-1 and TRBJ1-3, with a weak D call TRBD1 (5 bases). The CDR3 consists of 17 residues. CDR1 is LGHDT, CDR2 YNNKEL, per germline (reference sequence). Trimming took off 4 bases at V and 0 bases at J, with 16 bases between the two ends. As DNA, the CDR3 is TGTGCCAGCAGCCGGCCCCAAAGGAGGGGCTCTGGAAACACCATATATTTT. Translation: CASSRPQRRGSGNTIYF.

This clonotype was seen repeatedly, ten times or more. The chain is built from TRBV12-3 or TRBV12-4 and TRBJ1-6; D gene unclear. Trimming took 2 bases from V and 5 from J, leaving 1 base between them. The CDR3 covers 12 residues. Here the CDR3 DNA reads TGTGCCAGCAGTTTACATAATTCACCCCTCCACTTT. It specifies CASSLHNSPLHF.

This clonotype was picked up a small number of times. The chain uses TRBV28 and TRBJ1-6, with TRBD1 matching over 7 bases. After removal of 6 bases from V and 7 bases from J, the junction contained 9 bases not matched to a gene. Germline assignment: CDR1 MDHEN and CDR2 SYDVKM. The CDR3 runs to 15 residues. The CDR3 region is CASRSWTGNNSPLHF. The CDR3 coding sequence is TGTGCCAGCAGATCATGGACAGGCAACAATTCACCCCTCCACTTT.

At least ten counts were recorded for this clonotype. In DNA, the CDR3 is TGTGCCAGCAGTCTTGGACAGGGGGATGGCTACACCTTC. It specifies CASSLGQGDGYTF. The gene calls are TRBV6-1 and TRBJ1-2; the match to TRBD1 covers 10 bases. V dropped 5 bases and J dropped 6; count of bases not matched to a gene: 3. The CDR3 covers 13 residues. Germline V gene data show CDR1 as MNHNS and CDR2 as SASEGT.

This clonotype has a count of ten or more. CDR3 protein: CAWISPRDTYEQYF. The CDR3 bases are TGTGCCTGGATTTCACCCCGGGATACCTACGAGCAGTACTTC. This rearrangement joins TRBV30 to TRBJ2-7, with D possibly matching TRBD2 (5 bases). Germline CDR1 and CDR2: GTSNPN and SVGIG (reference sequence). V was trimmed by 4 bases and J by 2 bases, leaving 15 bases between them. The CDR3 spans 14 residues.

There are a few counts of this clonotype. The rearrangement uses TRBV24-1 and TRBJ1-4, with 8 bases matching TRBD1. The CDR3 contains 15 residues. With 8 bases clipped from V and 2 bases from J, the junction kept 6 bases outside the gene matches. Germline assignment: CDR1 KGHDR and CDR2 SFDVKD. The CDR3 here is CATKVRDRTNEKLFF. The CDR3 nucleotides are TGTGCCACCAAAGTCAGGGACAGGACTAATGAAAAACTGTTTTTT.

Note on this clonotype: A read error is possible here, since a much larger clone lies one base away. The rearrangement links TRBV6-9 to TRBJ1-2, with 7 bases lining up with TRBD1. This CDR3 comprises 15 residues. The V gene's germline CDR1 is MNHGY and CDR2 SVAAGI. The CDR3 bases are TGTGCCAGCAGTTTACAGGGGCCGCTGGGCTATAGCTACACCTTC. Translating gives CASSLQGPLGYSYTF.

The chain carries TRBV6-2 or TRBV6-3 and TRBJ2-7; D is unresolved. This CDR3 has 17 residues. The ends were cut back, 5 bases at V and 0 bases at J, with 20 bases in the middle. Germline assignment: CDR1 MNHEY and CDR2 SVGEGT. The CDR3 bases are TGTGCCAGCAGTGAAGTTGGGAAGACATGGAGCTCCTACGAGCAGTACTTC. This sequence encodes CASSEVGKTWSSYEQYF.

This clonotype was observed at least ten times. The chain combines TRBV27 with TRBJ2-3; 10 bases align to TRBD1. The CDR3 loop spans 15 amino acids. The V and J ends lost 6 bases and 3 bases, in that order; junction bases with no gene match: 6. In germline, CDR1 is MNHEY, CDR2 SMNVEV (reference sequence). The CDR3 region is CASREDRGGTDTQYF. The CDR3 DNA reads as TGTGCCAGCAGAGAGGACAGGGGGGGGACAGATACGCAGTATTTT.

CDR3 amino acids: CASSAPGGELNIQYF. For the CDR3, the DNA is TGTGCCAGCAGCGCCCCTGGGGGGGAGTTAAACATTCAGTACTTC. The chain employs TRBV7-2 and TRBJ2-4, with TRBD2 matching over 7 bases. Trimming removed 5 bases from V and 6 bases from J; junction bases left unmatched: 10. The germline gives CDR1 SGHTA, CDR2 FQGNSA. The CDR3 is made up of 15 amino acids.

The chain has TRBV12-3 or TRBV12-4 and TRBJ2-2; TRBD2 aligns across 7 bases. Trimming at V came to 3 bases and at J to 4 bases, leaving 5 bases not matched to a gene. The CDR3 extends over 15 amino acids. The DNA for the CDR3 is TGTGCCAGCAGTTTGGGACTATCTGGCACCGGGGAGCTGTTTTTT. It is translated as CASSLGLSGTGELFF.

This clonotype was observed many times. The chain employs TRBV11-2 and TRBJ1-2, with D unresolved. The V end lost 5 bases, the J end lost 11 bases, and 15 bases lay between the germline ends. The CDR3 totals 12 residues. Germline lookup yields CDR1 SGHAT and CDR2 FQNNGV. The CDR3 coding sequence is TGTGCCAGCAGCCGAAATAGAGGTCTTTACACCTTC. Translating gives CASSRNRGLYTF.

This clonotype has a count of ten or more. This chain links TRBV30 with TRBJ2-1, with TRBD2 matching over 12 bases. From germline, CDR1 is GTSNPN and CDR2 SVGIG (reference sequence). The CDR3 is 14 residues long. Germline trimming cut 4 bases from V and 3 bases from J; bases unmatched to any gene: 1. The CDR3 DNA reads TGTGCCTGGACTAGCGGGAGGGTCTACAATGAGCAGTTCTTC. Its translation is CAWTSGRVYNEQFF.

This clonotype was found many times. This chain connects TRBV7-9 to TRBJ2-1; 7 positions agree with TRBD2. Per the germline V gene, CDR1 is SEHNR and CDR2 is FQNEAQ (reference sequence). The CDR3 loop spans 16 amino acids. Unmatched junction bases numbered 7, after V lost 0 bases and J lost 5 bases. In nucleotides, the CDR3 is TGTGCCAGCAGCTTAGCTAGCGGGCGCGGACACAATGAGCAGTTCTTC. Its translation: CASSLASGRGHNEQFF.

This clonotype has at least ten counts. CDR3 region: CASSPSRGRDHYGYTF. The CDR3 DNA reads as TGTGCCAGCAGCCCCAGTAGAGGAAGGGACCACTATGGCTACACCTTC. The chain employs TRBV14 and TRBJ1-2; possible D gene TRBD1, 5 bases. Per the germline V gene, CDR1 is SGHDN and CDR2 is FVKESK. This CDR3 is built from 16 residues. V was trimmed by 4 bases and J by 3 bases, leaving 18 bases between them.

This clonotype has at least ten counts. The rearrangement links TRBV4-1 to TRBJ2-1; D might be TRBD1 or TRBD2, each matching 5 bases. This CDR3 has 14 residues. V lost 3 bases and J 7 bases, leaving 13 bases between the germline ends. Germline CDR1 and CDR2: MGHRA and YSYEKL. As DNA, the CDR3 is TGCGCCAGCAGCCAGATCGGGACGGGGAATGAGCAGTTCTTC. This codes for CASSQIGTGNEQFF.

This clonotype was found many times. The chain has TRBV19 and TRBJ1-1; D uncertain. CDR3 length equals 13 residues. V lost 9 bases, J lost 4 bases, and 15 bases lay in between. CDR1 and CDR2 from the germline V gene are LNHDA and SQIVND (reference sequence). CDR3: CASGPWRVTEAFF. CDR3 DNA: TGTGCCAGCGGTCCGTGGAGGGTCACTGAAGCTTTCTTT.

This clonotype was detected many times. This sequence joins TRBV30 and TRBJ2-7, with a weak D call TRBD2 (6 bases). The V end was cut by 2 bases, the J end by 0 bases, with 20 bases between. The CDR3 is 17 amino acids. Germline V gene sequence: CDR1 GTSNPN, CDR2 SVGIG (reference sequence). The CDR3 DNA reads TGTGCCTGGAGTACAGACAAATACGGGACTCTCTCCTACGAGCAGTACTTC. It is translated as CAWSTDKYGTLSYEQYF.

This clonotype was picked up many times. This rearrangement joins TRBV11-2 to TRBJ2-1; 14 nucleotides match TRBD2. Germline CDR1 reads SGHAT; CDR2 reads FQNNGV. V was clipped by 5 bases and J by 3 bases; unmatched bases: 6. The CDR3 has 17 amino acids. The DNA of the CDR3 is TGTGCCAGCAGCAAACGGACTAGCGGGAGGAACTACAATGAGCAGTTCTTC. Amino acid sequence: CASSKRTSGRNYNEQFF.

This clonotype was seen more than once but under ten times. A read error may explain this, as a much larger clone is one base away. This chain uses TRBV27 with TRBJ1-5; D gene uncertain. The CDR3 has 13 amino acids. The germline V gene has CDR1 MNHEY and CDR2 SMNVEV (reference sequence). CDR3 in amino acids: CASSLYSNQPPHF. CDR3 DNA: TGTGCCAGCAGTTTATATAGCAATCAGCCCCCGCATTTT.

This clonotype came up many times. V gene TRBV20-1 combines with J gene TRBJ1-5; perhaps TRBD1 as D (5 bases). V dropped 4 bases and J dropped 6 bases, with 16 bases sitting between them. CDR1 is DFQATT, CDR2 SNEGSKA, per germline (reference sequence). The CDR3 contains 14 residues. CDR3 region: CSAKGPGRGQPQHF. Written as DNA, the CDR3 is TGCAGTGCTAAGGGGCCGGGGCGCGGTCAGCCCCAGCATTTT.

The rearrangement joins TRBV4-3 to TRBJ2-3, with 10 nucleotides matching TRBD2. This CDR3 comprises 17 residues. Germline values: CDR1 LGHNA, CDR2 YSLEER. V lost 0 bases, J lost 0 bases, and 3 bases stayed unmatched. CDR3 bases: TGCGCCAGCAGCCAAGATCGGACTAGCGGTAGCACAGATACGCAGTATTTT. It specifies CASSQDRTSGSTDTQYF.